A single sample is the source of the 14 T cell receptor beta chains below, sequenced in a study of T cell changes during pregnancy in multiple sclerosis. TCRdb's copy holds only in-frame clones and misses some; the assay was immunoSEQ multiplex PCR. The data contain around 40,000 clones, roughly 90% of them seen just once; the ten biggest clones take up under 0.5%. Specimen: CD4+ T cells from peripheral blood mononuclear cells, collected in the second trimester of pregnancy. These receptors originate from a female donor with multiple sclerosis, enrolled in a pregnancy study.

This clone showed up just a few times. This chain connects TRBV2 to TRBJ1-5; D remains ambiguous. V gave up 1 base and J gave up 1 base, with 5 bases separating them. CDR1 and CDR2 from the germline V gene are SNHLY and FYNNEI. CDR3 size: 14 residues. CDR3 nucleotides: TGTGCCAGCAGTGAAGGGCGGAGCAATCAGCCCCAGCATTTT. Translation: CASSEGRSNQPQHF.

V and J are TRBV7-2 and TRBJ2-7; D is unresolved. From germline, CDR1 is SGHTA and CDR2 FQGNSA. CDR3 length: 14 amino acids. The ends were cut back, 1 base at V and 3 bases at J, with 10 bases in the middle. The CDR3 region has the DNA TGTGCCAGCAGCTTAGTTGAGCTTCACTACGAGCAGTACTTC. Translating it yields CASSLVELHYEQYF.

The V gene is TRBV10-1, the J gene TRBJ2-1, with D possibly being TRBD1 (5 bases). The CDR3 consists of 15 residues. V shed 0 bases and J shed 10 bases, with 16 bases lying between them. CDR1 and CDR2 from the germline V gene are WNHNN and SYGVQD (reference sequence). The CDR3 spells CASSESYRGPGEQFF. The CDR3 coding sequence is TGCGCCAGCAGTGAGTCTTATCGCGGTCCAGGGGAGCAGTTCTTC.

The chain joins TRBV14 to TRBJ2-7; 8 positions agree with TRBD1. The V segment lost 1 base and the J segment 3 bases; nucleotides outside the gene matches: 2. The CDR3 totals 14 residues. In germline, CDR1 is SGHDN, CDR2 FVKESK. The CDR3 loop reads CASSQGDRGYEQYF. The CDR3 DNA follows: TGTGCCAGCAGCCAAGGCGACAGGGGCTACGAGCAGTACTTC.

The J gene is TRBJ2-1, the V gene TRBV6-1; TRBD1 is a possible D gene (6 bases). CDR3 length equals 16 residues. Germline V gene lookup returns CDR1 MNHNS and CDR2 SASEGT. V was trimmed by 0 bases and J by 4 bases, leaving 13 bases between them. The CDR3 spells CASSEAGTRNYNEQFF. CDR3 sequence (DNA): TGTGCCAGCAGTGAAGCTGGGACACGAAATTACAATGAGCAGTTCTTC.

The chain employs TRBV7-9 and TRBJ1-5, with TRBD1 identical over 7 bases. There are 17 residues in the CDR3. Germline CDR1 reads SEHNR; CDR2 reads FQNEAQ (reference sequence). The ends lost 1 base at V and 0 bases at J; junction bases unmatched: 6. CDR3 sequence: CASSLVRGQVSNQPQHF. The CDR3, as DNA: TGTGCCAGCAGCTTAGTAAGGGGGCAGGTTAGCAATCAGCCCCAGCATTTT.

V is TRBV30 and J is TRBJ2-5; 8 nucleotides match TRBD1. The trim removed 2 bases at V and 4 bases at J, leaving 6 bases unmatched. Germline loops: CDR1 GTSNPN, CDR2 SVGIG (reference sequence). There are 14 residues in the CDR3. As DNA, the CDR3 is TGTGCCTGGAGTACTACAGGGGGAAGAGAGACCCAGTACTTC. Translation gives CAWSTTGGRETQYF.

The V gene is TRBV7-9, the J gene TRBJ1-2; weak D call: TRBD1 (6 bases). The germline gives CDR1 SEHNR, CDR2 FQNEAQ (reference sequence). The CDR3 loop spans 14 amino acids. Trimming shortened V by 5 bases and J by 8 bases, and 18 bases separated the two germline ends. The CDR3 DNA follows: TGTGCCAGCAGCCATTTTCGGGGGGCAGAGGGCTACACCTTC. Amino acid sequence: CASSHFRGAEGYTF.

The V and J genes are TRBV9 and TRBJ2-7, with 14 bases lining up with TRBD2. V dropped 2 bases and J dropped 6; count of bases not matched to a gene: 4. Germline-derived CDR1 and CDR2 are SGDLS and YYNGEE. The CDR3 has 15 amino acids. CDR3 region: CASSVGLAGVGEQYF. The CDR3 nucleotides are TGTGCCAGCAGCGTGGGACTAGCGGGAGTTGGCGAGCAGTACTTC.

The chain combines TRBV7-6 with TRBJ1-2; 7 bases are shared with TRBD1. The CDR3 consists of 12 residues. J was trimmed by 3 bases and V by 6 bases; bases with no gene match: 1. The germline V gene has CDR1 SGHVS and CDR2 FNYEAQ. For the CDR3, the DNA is TGTGCCAGCAGTCAGGGGGACTATGGCTACACCTTC. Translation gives CASSQGDYGYTF.

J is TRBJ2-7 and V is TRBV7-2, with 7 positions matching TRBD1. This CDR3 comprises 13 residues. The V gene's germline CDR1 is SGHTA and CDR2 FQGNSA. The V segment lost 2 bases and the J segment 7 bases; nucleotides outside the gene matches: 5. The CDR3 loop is CASSLFTGVEQYF. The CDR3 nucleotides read TGTGCCAGCAGCTTATTTACAGGGGTTGAGCAGTACTTC.

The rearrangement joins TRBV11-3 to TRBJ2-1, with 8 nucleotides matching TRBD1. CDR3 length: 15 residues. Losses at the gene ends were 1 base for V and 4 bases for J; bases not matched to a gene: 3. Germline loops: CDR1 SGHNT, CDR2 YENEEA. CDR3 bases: TGTGCCAGCAGCTTAGGGGACAGGAGTTACAATGAGCAGTTCTTC. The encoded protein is CASSLGDRSYNEQFF.

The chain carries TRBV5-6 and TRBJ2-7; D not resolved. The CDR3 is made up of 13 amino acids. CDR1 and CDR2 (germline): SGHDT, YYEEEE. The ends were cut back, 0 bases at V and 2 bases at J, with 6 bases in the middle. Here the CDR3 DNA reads TGTGCCAGCAGCTTGGGTAGAGCCTACGAGCAGTACTTC. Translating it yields CASSLGRAYEQYF.

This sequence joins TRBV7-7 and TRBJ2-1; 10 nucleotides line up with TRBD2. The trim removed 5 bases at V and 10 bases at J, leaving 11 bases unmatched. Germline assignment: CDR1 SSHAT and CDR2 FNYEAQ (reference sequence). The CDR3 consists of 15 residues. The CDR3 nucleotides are TGTGCCAGCAGCGCACTAGCGGGAAGGCCCCAAGAGCAGTTCTTC. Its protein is CASSALAGRPQEQFF.